The source of this T cell receptor (beta chain) is a study of T cell repertoires in cytomegalovirus infection. In regard to this clonotype: Its antigen is still unknown.

In TCRdb, the reads were re-called with MiXCR into one record per CDR3 protein. Of 110,000 or so distinct CDR3 sequences in the sample, around 30% are singletons; the top ten hold 41%. This CDR3 contains 16 residues. CDR1 is SEHNR, CDR2 FQNEAQ, per germline (reference sequence). The ends lost 5 bases at V and 5 bases at J; junction bases unmatched: 8. Sequenced material: CD8+ T cells from cultured PBMCs, taken from culture after CMV antigen stimulation. This TCR derives from a human donor in good health (CMV status not recorded). Some clones in this sample may be carry-over from other donors' samples. The J gene is TRBJ2-1, the V gene TRBV7-9; 11 bases agree with TRBD1. CDR3 sequence reads: CASSAGDRGIDNEQFF. Written as DNA, the CDR3 is TGTGCCAGCAGCGCCGGGGACAGGGGGATCGACAATGAGCAGTTCTTC.